These T cell receptor beta chains were read from a single sample in a study of cytomegalovirus exposure and HLA in healthy donors. Data came from immunoSEQ multiplex PCR; TCRdb stores just in-frame clones and leaves some out. The sample lists some 86,000 clones; 80% to 95% were seen once. The source material was PBMCs. Receptors originate from a woman under 40 in good health and CMV-seronegative. Both conserved end residues are part of each CDR3. D genes are given only for firm matches. Expanded clones get a size class; other rows say once, few or many, or leave the size out.

- | TRBD1 | TRBJ1-1 | TRBV9 | CASSPAPEGAFEAFF | TGTGCCAGCAGCCCCGCCCCGGAGGGGGCATTTGAAGCTTTCTTT
- | - | TRBJ1-2 | TRBV5-1 | CASSLATGNTPTNYGYTF | TGCGCCAGCAGCTTGGCCACGGGGAATACCCCTACTAACTATGGCTACACCTTC
- | TRBD1 | TRBJ2-5 | TRBV30 | CAWSLWGQGVGETQYF | TGTGCCTGGAGCCTATGGGGACAGGGGGTGGGAGAGACCCAGTACTTC
- | TRBD2 | TRBJ2-1 | TRBV5-4 | CASSGTGTSGSLSYNEQFF | TGTGCCAGCAGCGGCACCGGGACTAGCGGGAGTCTTTCCTACAATGAGCAGTTCTTC
- | - | TRBJ1-2 | TRBV9 | CASSSSLTHLWGYTF | TGTGCCAGCAGCAGTAGCTTGACCCACCTCTGGGGCTACACCTTC
- | TRBD1 | TRBJ1-6 | TRBV6-5 | CASSYLRTGINSPLHF | TGTGCCAGCAGTTACCTCAGGACAGGGATTAATTCACCCCTCCACTTT
- | - | TRBJ1-5 | TRBV28 | CASSFSQPQHF | TGTGCCAGCAGTTTCTCTCAGCCCCAGCATTTT
- | - | TRBJ2-2 | TRBV6-1 | CASGLLDTGELFF | TGTGCCAGCGGGCTTTTGGACACCGGGGAGCTGTTTTTT
- | - | TRBJ2-7 | TRBV27 | CASSLSASVSYEQYF | TGTGCCAGCAGTTTATCGGCTAGCGTCTCCTACGAGCAGTACTTC
once | - | TRBJ2-3 | TRBV14 | CASSRYRPAGADTQYF | TGTGCCAGCAGCCGATACCGCCCGGCAGGGGCAGATACGCAGTATTTT
- | - | TRBJ2-2 | TRBV14 | CASSQVSGELFF | TGTGCCAGCAGCCAAGTCTCCGGGGAGCTGTTTTTT
- | TRBD1 | TRBJ2-1 | TRBV11-2 | CASSLDRDSYSYNEQFF | TGTGCCAGCAGCTTAGATAGGGACAGCTACTCCTACAATGAGCAGTTCTTC
- | TRBD1 | TRBJ1-1 | TRBV5-1 | CASSLRSTGVVNTEAFF | TGCGCCAGCAGCTTGCGGAGTACAGGGGTCGTGAACACTGAAGCTTTCTTT
- | - | TRBJ1-1 | TRBV27 | CASSFGGGSTEAFF | TGTGCCAGCAGTTTCGGCGGGGGGTCGACTGAAGCTTTCTTT
- | TRBD1 | TRBJ1-1 | TRBV27 | CASSPYRQGGIERYTEAFF | TGTGCCAGCAGTCCCTATCGACAGGGCGGGATAGAGAGATACACTGAAGCTTTCTTT
- | TRBD1 | TRBJ2-5 | TRBV27 | CASRGQGAGQETQYF | TGTGCCAGCAGGGGACAGGGGGCGGGGCAAGAGACCCAGTACTTC
- | TRBD1 | TRBJ1-2 | TRBV10-3 | CAISEGTVPNYGYTF | TGTGCCATCAGTGAGGGGACAGTCCCGAACTATGGCTACACCTTC
- | - | TRBJ2-3 | TRBV2 | CASSEIGADTQYF | TGTGCCAGCAGTGAAATCGGGGCAGATACGCAGTATTTT
- | - | TRBJ2-1 | TRBV30 | CAWRTTHGGGEQFF | TGTGCCTGGAGAACCACTCACGGGGGAGGTGAGCAGTTCTTC
- | - | TRBJ1-2 | TRBV7-9 | CASSPTTQAGVLPYGYTF | TGTGCCAGCAGCCCAACCACCCAAGCAGGGGTTCTCCCCTATGGCTACACCTTC
- | TRBD1 | TRBJ2-2 | TRBV19 | CASSPRPGQGALTGELFF | TGTGCCAGTAGTCCGCGACCGGGACAGGGGGCGCTCACCGGGGAGCTGTTTTTT
- | - | TRBJ1-5 | TRBV29-1 | CSATRGDNQPQHF | TGCAGCGCCACACGGGGGGACAATCAGCCCCAGCATTTT